This entry is about one TCR beta chain. The antigen remains unidentified. A second PCR, run for roughly 7 to 11 cycles, used a sample-barcoded 5' primer plus a J-beta primer mix. Samples each returned at least 2.5 million CDR3-containing paired-end reads. TCRdb called the 5' RACE reads again in MiXCR, with one record for every CDR3 protein. The data hold roughly 700,000 distinct CDR3 sequences, with around 25% observed a single time. The data are from a study of blood T cells in healthy people across ages. The study's findings and limits: In older individuals, TCR beta diversity per million T cells was lower, falling roughly linearly with age.

These same records also appear under a second study, on T cells of mothers and their children.

Sample: blood. The TCR comes from a boy younger than 18 in good health.

The CDR3 sequence: CASSLVGRYEQYF. In DNA form, the CDR3 reads TGTGCCAGCAGTTTGGTGGGTCGGTACGAGCAGTACTTC. This chain uses TRBV12-3 or TRBV12-4 with TRBJ2-5; D is unresolved. The DNA end is more similar to TRBJ2-7, so the J call may be wrong. The CDR3 runs 13 residues.